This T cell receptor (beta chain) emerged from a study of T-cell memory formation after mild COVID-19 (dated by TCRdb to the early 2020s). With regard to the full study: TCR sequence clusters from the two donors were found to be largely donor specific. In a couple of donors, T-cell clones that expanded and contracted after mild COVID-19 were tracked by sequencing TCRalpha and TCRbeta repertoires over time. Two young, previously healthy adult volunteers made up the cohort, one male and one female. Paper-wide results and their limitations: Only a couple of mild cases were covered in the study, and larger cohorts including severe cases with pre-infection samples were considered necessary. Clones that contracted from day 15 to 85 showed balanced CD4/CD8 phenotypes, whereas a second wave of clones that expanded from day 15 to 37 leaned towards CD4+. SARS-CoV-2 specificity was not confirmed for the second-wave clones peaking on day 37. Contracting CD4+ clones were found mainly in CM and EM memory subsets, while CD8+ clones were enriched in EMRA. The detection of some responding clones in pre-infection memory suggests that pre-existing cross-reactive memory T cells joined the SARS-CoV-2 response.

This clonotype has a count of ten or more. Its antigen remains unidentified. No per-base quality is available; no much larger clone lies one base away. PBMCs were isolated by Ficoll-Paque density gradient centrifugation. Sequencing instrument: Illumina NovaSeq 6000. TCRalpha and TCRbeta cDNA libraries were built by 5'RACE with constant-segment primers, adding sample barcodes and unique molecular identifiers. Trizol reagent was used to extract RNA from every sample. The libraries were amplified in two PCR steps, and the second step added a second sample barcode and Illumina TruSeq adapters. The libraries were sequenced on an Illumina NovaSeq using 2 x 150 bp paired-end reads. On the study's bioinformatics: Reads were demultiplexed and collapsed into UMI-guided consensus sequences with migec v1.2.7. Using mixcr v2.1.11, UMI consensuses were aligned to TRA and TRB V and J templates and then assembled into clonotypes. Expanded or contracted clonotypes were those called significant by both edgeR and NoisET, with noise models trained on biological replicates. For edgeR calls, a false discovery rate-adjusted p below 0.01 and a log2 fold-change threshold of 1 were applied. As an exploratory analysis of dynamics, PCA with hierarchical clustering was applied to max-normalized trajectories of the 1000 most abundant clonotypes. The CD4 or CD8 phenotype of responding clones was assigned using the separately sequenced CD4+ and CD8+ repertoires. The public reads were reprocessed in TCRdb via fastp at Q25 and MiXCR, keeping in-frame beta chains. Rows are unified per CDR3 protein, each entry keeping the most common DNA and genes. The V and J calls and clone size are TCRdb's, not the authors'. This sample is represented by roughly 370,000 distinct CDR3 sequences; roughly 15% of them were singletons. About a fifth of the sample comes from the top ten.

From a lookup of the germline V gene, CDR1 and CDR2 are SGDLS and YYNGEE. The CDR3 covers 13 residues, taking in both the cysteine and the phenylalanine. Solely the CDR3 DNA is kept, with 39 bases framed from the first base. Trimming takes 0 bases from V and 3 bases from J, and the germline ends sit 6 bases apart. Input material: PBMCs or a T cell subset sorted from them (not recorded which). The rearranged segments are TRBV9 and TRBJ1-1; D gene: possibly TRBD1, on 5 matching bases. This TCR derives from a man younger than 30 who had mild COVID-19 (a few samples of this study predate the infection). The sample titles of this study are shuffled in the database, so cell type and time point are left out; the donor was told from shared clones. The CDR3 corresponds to CASSVGGDTEAFF. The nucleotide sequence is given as TGTGCCAGCAGCGTAGGAGGGGACACTGAAGCTTTCTTT.